These 10 T cell receptor beta chains came from one sample sequenced in a study of brain T cells in children with intractable seizures (dated by TCRdb to the early 2020s). What this sample's time point label stands for: resected brain tissue, or blood drawn just prior to surgery. Library prep was done by the immunoSEQ multiplex PCR assay. Not all clones reach the TCRdb copy of this immuneACCESS table, which keeps in-frame sequences only. Checked studies attribute under half of the gap to unresolved V genes and leave the rest unexplained. This sample is represented by 60,000 to 85,000 clones; 85% to 95% of them were singletons. The top ten clones comprise 1.5% of the sample. The source was peripheral blood, collected at surgery. Receptor source: a boy younger than two with tuberous sclerosis and intractable seizures.

The chain has TRBV30 and TRBJ1-5; D gene ambiguous. The CDR3 has 13 amino acids. CDR1 is GTSNPN and CDR2 is SVGIG in the germline V gene (reference sequence). V was shortened by 0 bases and J by 4 bases, with 7 bases between the two germline ends. CDR3 sequence: CAWSVQLNQPQHF. DNA of the CDR3: TGTGCCTGGAGTGTACAGCTAAATCAGCCCCAGCATTTT. The full variable domain, in which reference TRBV30 and TRBJ1-5 provide the parts outside the CDR3, is SQTIHQWPATLVQPVGSPLSLECTVEGTSNPNLYWYRQAAGRGLQLLFYSVGIGQISSEVPQNLSASRPQDRQFILSSKKLLLSDSGFYLCAWSVQLNQPQHFGDGTRLSIL.

V usage is TRBV19 and J usage is TRBJ2-2; possible D gene TRBD1, 6 bases. Trimming pared 3 bases from V and 1 base from J, leaving 6 bases between. The CDR3 spans 14 residues. CDR1 and CDR2 (germline): LNHDA, SQIVND (reference sequence). DNA for the CDR3: TGTGCCAGTAGTATGGACAGGAACACCGGGGAGCTGTTTTTT. Translated: CASSMDRNTGELFF.

The V and J genes are TRBV5-6 and TRBJ2-7; D may be TRBD1 (6 bases). Trimming removed 4 bases at V and 5 bases at J, with 10 bases between. Germline V gene lookup returns CDR1 SGHDT and CDR2 YYEEEE. This CDR3 comprises 12 residues. CDR3 nucleotide sequence: TGTGCCAGCAGCCTCAGGGGCCACGAGCAGTACTTC. Amino acid sequence: CASSLRGHEQYF.

This clone was counted a single time. V gene TRBV10-3 combines with J gene TRBJ2-2; the D call may be TRBD1 or TRBD2 (5 bases each). Trimming took off 11 bases at V and 2 bases at J, with 15 bases between the two ends. This CDR3 region has 14 residues. Germline CDR1 ENHRY, CDR2 SYGVKD. CDR3 in DNA: TGTGCCGTACCCGGGACCACTAACACCGGGGAGCTGTTTTTT. It is translated as CAVPGTTNTGELFF.

V and J are TRBV11-2 and TRBJ1-6; the D is unclear. V lost 5 bases and J 10 bases, leaving 12 bases between the germline ends. The CDR3 covers 13 residues. Germline V gene sequence: CDR1 SGHAT, CDR2 FQNNGV. The CDR3: CASSPADGSPLHF. The CDR3 DNA follows: TGTGCCAGCAGCCCCGCGGACGGGTCACCCCTCCACTTT.

The genes are TRBV5-1 and TRBJ2-3; D could derive from TRBD1 or TRBD2 (5 bases each). This CDR3 region has 19 residues. Germline CDR1 SGHRS, CDR2 YFSETQ. V was cut by 4 bases and J by 0 bases, with 24 bases left in between. CDR3: CASSAERRDGKTSTDTQYF. CDR3 nucleotides: TGCGCCAGCAGCGCGGAGAGACGGGACGGTAAAACTAGCACAGATACGCAGTATTTT.

The chain recombines TRBV30 with TRBJ1-2; D remains unclear. Germline-derived CDR1 and CDR2 are GTSNPN and SVGIG (reference sequence). The length of the CDR3 is 13 residues. The ends were cut back, 0 bases at V and 4 bases at J, with 9 bases in the middle. As DNA, the CDR3 is TGTGCCTGGAGTGTACAGAATTCCTATGGCTACACCTTC. It is translated as CAWSVQNSYGYTF.

About this clone: This sample also contains other DNA sequences that code for the same CDR3. The chain combines TRBV3-1 (or the pseudogene TRBV3-2) with TRBJ1-2; D remains unclear. The germline CDR1 and CDR2 sequences are LGHDT and YNNKEL (reference sequence). CDR3 length equals 11 residues. The V end was cut by 0 bases, the J end by 8 bases, with 4 bases between. Here the CDR3 reads CASSQDRGYTF. The CDR3 nucleotides read TGTGCCAGCAGCCAAGATCGAGGCTACACCTTC.

This chain joins TRBV19 and TRBJ2-3; the D gene is possibly TRBD2 (6 bases). This CDR3 comprises 15 residues. Per the germline V gene, CDR1 is LNHDA and CDR2 is SQIVND (reference sequence). V gave up 2 bases and J gave up 4 bases, with 13 bases separating them. This chain's CDR3 is CASSISGFLADTQYF. DNA for the CDR3: TGTGCCAGTAGTATAAGCGGGTTTTTGGCAGATACGCAGTATTTT.

V usage is TRBV2 and J usage is TRBJ2-1; TRBD2 matches 9 bases. V dropped 6 bases and J dropped 4; count of bases not matched to a gene: 7. Germline CDR1 and CDR2: SNHLY and FYNNEI. The CDR3 sequence is 15 residues long. Here the CDR3 DNA reads TGTGCCAGCAGCCCCCGGACTAGCGAGTACAATGAGCAGTTCTTC. Amino acid sequence: CASSPRTSEYNEQFF.